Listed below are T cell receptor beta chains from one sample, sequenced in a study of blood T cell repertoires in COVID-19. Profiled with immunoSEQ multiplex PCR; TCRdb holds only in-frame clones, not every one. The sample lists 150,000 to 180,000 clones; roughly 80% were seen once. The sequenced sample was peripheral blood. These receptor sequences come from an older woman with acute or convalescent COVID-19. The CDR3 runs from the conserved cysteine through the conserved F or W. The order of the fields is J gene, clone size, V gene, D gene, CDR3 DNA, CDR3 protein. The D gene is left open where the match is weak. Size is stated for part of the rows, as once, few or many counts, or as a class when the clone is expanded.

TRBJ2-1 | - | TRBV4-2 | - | TGTGCCAGCAGCCAAGCCTCCAGGGGCAATGAGCAGTTCTTC | CASSQASRGNEQFF
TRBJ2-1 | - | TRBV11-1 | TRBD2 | TGTGCCAGCAGCCGCCGACTAGCGGGGGGGCTCAATGAGCAGTTCTTC | CASSRRLAGGLNEQFF
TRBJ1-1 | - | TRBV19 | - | TGTGCCAGTAGTAGACAGATGAACACTGAAGCTTTCTTT | CASSRQMNTEAFF
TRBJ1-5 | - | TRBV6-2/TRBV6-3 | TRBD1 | TGTGCCAGCAGTAGACAGGGGGCCGATCAGCCCCAGCATTTT | CASSRQGADQPQHF
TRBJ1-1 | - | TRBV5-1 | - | TGCGCCAGCAGCACCGGGGGAGAAGGCACTGAAGCTTTCTTT | CASSTGGEGTEAFF
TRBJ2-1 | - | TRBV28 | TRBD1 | TGTGCCAGCAGTTCACAGGGGAATGAGCAGTTCTTC | CASSSQGNEQFF
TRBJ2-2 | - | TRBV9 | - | TGTGCCAGCAGCGTAGGGACAAACACCGGGGAGCTGTTTTTT | CASSVGTNTGELFF
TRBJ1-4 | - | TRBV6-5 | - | TGTGCCAGCAGTTACGAGTATCCGGGGAGTGAAAAACTGTTTTTT | CASSYEYPGSEKLFF
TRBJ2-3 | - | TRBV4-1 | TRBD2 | TGCGCCAGCAGCCAGGGAAGCGGGAGGGTAGATACGCAGTATTTT | CASSQGSGRVDTQYF
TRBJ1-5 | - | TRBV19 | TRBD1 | TGTGCCAGTAGTATAAGGGGACAGGGCAATCAGCCCCAGCATTTT | CASSIRGQGNQPQHF
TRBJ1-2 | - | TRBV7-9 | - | TGTGCCAGCAGCTCACTCTATGGCTACACCTTC | CASSSLYGYTF
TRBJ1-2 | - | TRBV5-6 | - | TGTGCCAGCAGCTCTAGAGCGCAGGGGCGGAACTATGGCTACACCTTC | CASSSRAQGRNYGYTF
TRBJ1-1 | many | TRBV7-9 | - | TGTGCCAGCAGCTCAGAAGCTTTCTTT | CASSSEAFF
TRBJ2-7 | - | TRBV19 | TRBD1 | TGTGCCAGTAGTACAATAGGGACAGGGGTATACGAGCAGTACTTC | CASSTIGTGVYEQYF
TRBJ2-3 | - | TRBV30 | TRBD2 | TGTGCCTGGTCACTGAGGGAGGGGGATACGCAGTATTTT | CAWSLREGDTQYF
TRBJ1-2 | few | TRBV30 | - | TGTGCCTGGAGTGTACTAGACTATGGCTACACCTTC | CAWSVLDYGYTF
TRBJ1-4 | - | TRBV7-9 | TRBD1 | TGTGCCAGCAGCCCCCCTACCGACAGGGCAGAAAAACTGTTTTTT | CASSPPTDRAEKLFF
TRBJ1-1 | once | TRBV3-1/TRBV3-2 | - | TGTGCCAGCAGCCCAAGGGCAGGGGTTAAAGCTTTCTTT | CASSPRAGVKAFF
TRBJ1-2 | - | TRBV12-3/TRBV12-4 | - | TGTGCCAGCACCCAAGTGGGGGCTGGCTACACCTTC | CASTQVGAGYTF
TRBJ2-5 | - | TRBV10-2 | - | TGCGCCAGCAGTGAGTGGATTCGGGAGGAGACCCAGTACTTC | CASSEWIREETQYF
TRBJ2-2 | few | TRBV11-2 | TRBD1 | TGTGCCAGCAGCCCGGGACAGGGTCGGGAGCTGTTTTTT | CASSPGQGRELFF
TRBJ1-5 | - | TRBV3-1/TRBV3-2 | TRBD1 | TGTGCCAGCAGCCAAAACCAGGGGGAAGGCAATCAGCCCCAGCATTTT | CASSQNQGEGNQPQHF
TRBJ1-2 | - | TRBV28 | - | TGTGCCAGCAGTTCAGGACAGTTGAATGGCTACACCTTC | CASSSGQLNGYTF
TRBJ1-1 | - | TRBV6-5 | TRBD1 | TGTGCCAGCAGTAGAGACAGGGCGACTGAAGCTTTCTTT | CASSRDRATEAFF
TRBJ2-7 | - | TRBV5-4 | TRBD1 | TGTGCCAGCAGTGCAATAGGGACAGGTGCCGTAGAGCAGTACTTC | CASSAIGTGAVEQYF
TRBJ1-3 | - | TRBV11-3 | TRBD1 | TGTGCCAGCAGCGCGACAACAGGGGGGCACACCATATATTTT | CASSATTGGHTIYF
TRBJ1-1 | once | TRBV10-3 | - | TGTGCCATCAGCGACAGGTTGAACACTGAAGCTTTCTTT | CAISDRLNTEAFF
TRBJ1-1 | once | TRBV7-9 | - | TGTGCCAGCAGCTCCACCGGGACTCCAGGGCCTGAAGCTTTCTTT | CASSSTGTPGPEAFF
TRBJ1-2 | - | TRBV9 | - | TGTGCCAGCAGCCCCCGGGTAGGCCTCTTCTATGGCTACACCTTC | CASSPRVGLFYGYTF